This entry lists 28 T cell receptor beta chains sequenced from one sample in a study of shared clonotypes between healthy human individuals (dated by TCRdb to the early 2020s). Library preparation employed the immunoSEQ multiplex PCR assay. In TCRdb, the immuneACCESS table is reduced to in-frame sequences with V and J assigned. These tables do not hold every clone; where another copy was compared, an unresolved V gene accounts for under half, and the others remain unexplained. The sample data list around 2.5 million clones, and roughly 93% of these were observed just once. 0.35% to 0.45% of the sample rests with the top ten. Material: naive CD4+ T cells from PBMCs. What this sample's cell subset or site label stands for: CD45RA+ positively selected. Every receptor here comes from a man between 18 and 35 years old in good health. Some clones in this sample may be carry-over from other donors' samples.

The chain uses TRBV7-9 and TRBJ2-5, with 10 bases fitting TRBD2. The length of the CDR3 is 16 residues. The junction had 4 bases not matched to a gene; V was cut back by 1 base and J by 2 bases. Germline loops: CDR1 SEHNR, CDR2 FQNEAQ (reference sequence). CDR3 in DNA: TGTGCCAGCAGCTTAGTACGGACTAGCGGACAAGAGACCCAGTACTTC. It yields the protein CASSLVRTSGQETQYF.

V gene TRBV18 combines with J gene TRBJ2-5; 7 bases line up with TRBD2. V trimming: 5 bases; J trimming: 5 bases; junction bases outside the gene matches: 11. The CDR3 runs to 15 residues. CDR1 and CDR2 (germline): KGHSH, LQKENI. Written as DNA, the CDR3 is TGTGCCAGCTCATCTCTGACTAGCTCAGTCGAGACCCAGTACTTC. Translated, it gives CASSSLTSSVETQYF.

The chain uses TRBV6-5 and TRBJ1-1, with D possibly matching TRBD1 (6 bases). V was shortened by 9 bases and J by 5 bases, with 13 bases between the two germline ends. The CDR3 extends over 12 amino acids. Germline assignment: CDR1 MNHEY and CDR2 SVGAGI. The CDR3 protein is CASRGGGTEAFF. DNA for the CDR3: TGTGCCAGTAGGGGAGGGGGGACTGAAGCTTTCTTT.

The rearrangement uses TRBV7-9 and TRBJ2-1, with TRBD1 identical over 11 bases. The CDR3 totals 15 residues. The V gene's germline CDR1 is SEHNR and CDR2 FQNEAQ (reference sequence). Germline trimming cut 6 bases from V and 3 bases from J; bases unmatched to any gene: 4. This CDR3 is CASRGQGAVYNEQFF. The CDR3 DNA sequence: TGTGCCAGCAGAGGACAGGGGGCCGTCTACAATGAGCAGTTCTTC.

The V call is TRBV27, the J call TRBJ2-1; no clear D. V was shortened by 5 bases and J by 6 bases, with 17 bases between the two germline ends. Germline V lookup: CDR1 MNHEY, CDR2 SMNVEV (reference sequence). The CDR3 has 15 amino acids. The CDR3 loop reads CASSSTQVARNEQFF. The CDR3 nucleotides are TGTGCCAGCAGTAGCACCCAAGTTGCGCGCAATGAGCAGTTCTTC.

V usage is TRBV11-2 and J usage is TRBJ2-3; 7 bases agree with TRBD1. There are 14 residues in the CDR3. Trimming at V came to 5 bases and at J to 2 bases, leaving 4 bases not matched to a gene. The germline CDR1 and CDR2 sequences are SGHAT and FQNNGV. The CDR3 protein is CASSEGQITDTQYF. The CDR3, as DNA: TGTGCCAGCAGCGAGGGACAGATCACAGATACGCAGTATTTT.

The V gene is TRBV28, the J gene TRBJ2-1; 8 nucleotides align to TRBD2. The CDR3 spans 15 residues. Trimming at V came to 5 bases and at J to 4 bases, leaving 7 bases not matched to a gene. Germline V lookup: CDR1 MDHEN, CDR2 SYDVKM. CDR3 loop: CASSLVTSVYNEQFF. In DNA form, the CDR3 reads TGTGCCAGCAGTCTTGTGACTAGCGTTTACAATGAGCAGTTCTTC.

In this sample, this clone turned up a few times. The genes are TRBV5-6 and TRBJ2-5; 9 nucleotides match TRBD2. Germline assignment: CDR1 SGHDT and CDR2 YYEEEE. With V trimmed by 4 bases and J by 4 bases, 11 bases remained unmatched. The CDR3 is made up of 16 amino acids. Written as DNA, the CDR3 is TGTGCCAGCAGCATTTTTAGCGGGAGTGTCTTAGAGACCCAGTACTTC. Translation gives CASSIFSGSVLETQYF.

The genes are TRBV28 and TRBJ2-2; a weak D match, TRBD2 (5 bases). Trimming removed 3 bases from V and 4 bases from J, with 21 bases in between. The CDR3 has 18 amino acids. The V gene's germline CDR1 is MDHEN and CDR2 SYDVKM. In DNA, the CDR3 is TGTGCCAGCAGTTTCCCTGGCGGGTTTAGTGGAACCACCGGGGAGCTGTTTTTT. Its translation is CASSFPGGFSGTTGELFF.

This clone has just one count. V is TRBV7-3 and J is TRBJ2-1, with 10 bases fitting TRBD2. The CDR3 contains 14 residues. From germline, CDR1 is SGHTA and CDR2 FQGTGA. V gave up 8 bases and J gave up 8 bases; unmatched junction bases: 9. The CDR3 DNA reads TGTGCCAGCTCCCTAGCGGGAGCTAGCGATGAGCAGTTCTTC. Translated: CASSLAGASDEQFF. Using reference TRBV7-3 and TRBJ2-1 for the parts outside the CDR3, the full variable domain is GAGVSQTPSNKVTEKGKYVELRCDPISGHTALYWYRQSLGQGPEFLIYFQGTGAADDSGLPNDRFFAVRPEGSVSTLKIQRTERGDSAVYLCASSLAGASDEQFFGPGTRLTVL.

In the case of this clone: The same CDR3 arises from other DNA sequences in this sample as well. The rearrangement uses TRBV5-1 and TRBJ1-4, with 7 bases fitting TRBD1. The V and J ends lost 0 bases and 8 bases, in that order; junction bases with no gene match: 4. CDR1 is SGHRS, CDR2 YFSETQ, per germline. The CDR3 is made up of 14 amino acids. CDR3 bases: TGCGCCAGCAGCTTGGAGGGACAGCGCGAAAAACTGTTTTTT. As protein: CASSLEGQREKLFF. The full variable domain, its missing parts supplied by reference TRBV5-1 and TRBJ1-4, is KAGVTQTPRYLIKTRGQQVTLSCSPISGHRSVSWYQQTPGQGLQFLFEYFSETQRNKGNFPGRFSGRQFSNSRSEMNVSTLELGDSALYLCASSLEGQREKLFFGSGTQLSVL.

V and J are TRBV6-4 and TRBJ2-7; a weak D match, TRBD2 (7 bases). V was shortened by 2 bases and J by 1 base, with 12 bases between the two germline ends. This CDR3 region has 15 residues. CDR1 MRHNA and CDR2 SNTAGT come from the germline V gene. CDR3 nucleotides: TGTGCCAGCAGTGACCCGGGGGGCCCATCCTACGAGCAGTACTTC. The encoded protein is CASSDPGGPSYEQYF.

The chain links TRBV10-3 to TRBJ2-3, with D maybe TRBD1 (5 bases). CDR1 is ENHRY and CDR2 is SYGVKD in the germline V gene. This CDR3 comprises 13 residues. The V end lost 6 bases, the J end lost 2 bases, and 9 bases lay between the germline ends. CDR3 nucleotide sequence: TGTGCCATCAGACCGGACACCACAGATACGCAGTATTTT. Its translation: CAIRPDTTDTQYF.

This chain joins TRBV7-3 and TRBJ2-2, with 8 bases that match TRBD1. The CDR3 is made up of 15 amino acids. Germline loops: CDR1 SGHTA, CDR2 FQGTGA. V gave up 5 bases and J gave up 5 bases; unmatched junction bases: 7. DNA of the CDR3: TGTGCCAGCAGCCCACGGACAGGGCAAACCGGGGAGCTGTTTTTT. Protein: CASSPRTGQTGELFF.

V is TRBV7-9 and J is TRBJ2-5; 8 bases match TRBD1. J lost 7 bases, V lost 6 bases, and 13 bases had no gene match. CDR1 is SEHNR, CDR2 FQNEAQ, per germline (reference sequence). The CDR3 is made up of 15 amino acids. CDR3: CASSVPGGLVGTQYF. The CDR3 DNA reads as TGTGCCAGCAGTGTCCCAGGGGGCCTTGTGGGGACCCAGTACTTC. The whole variable domain, filled in from reference TRBV7-9 and TRBJ2-5, reads DTGVSQNPRHKITKRGQNVTFRCDPISEHNRLYWYRQTLGQGPEFLTYFQNEAQLEKSRLLSDRFSAERPKGSFSTLEIQRTEQGDSAMYLCASSVPGGLVGTQYFGPGTRLLVL.

The chain uses TRBV18 and TRBJ2-1; D call uncertain. Germline CDR1 is KGHSH and CDR2 is LQKENI. CDR3 length: 12 amino acids. With 3 bases removed from V and 10 bases from J, the gap between germline ends came to 10 bases. The CDR3 region is CASSPVLPEQFF. DNA for the CDR3: TGTGCCAGCTCACCGGTACTTCCCGAGCAGTTCTTC. Drawing the rest from reference TRBV18 and TRBJ2-1, the complete variable domain is NAGVMQNPRHLVRRRGQEARLRCSPMKGHSHVYWYRQLPEEGLKFMVYLQKENIIDESGMPKERFSAEFPKEGPSILRIQQVVRGDSAAYFCASSPVLPEQFFGPGTRLTVL.

The chain joins TRBV5-4 to TRBJ2-3; D is tentatively TRBD1 or TRBD2 (5 bases each). V lost 0 bases and J 2 bases, leaving 19 bases between the germline ends. The CDR3 is 18 residues long. From germline, CDR1 is SGHNT and CDR2 YYREEE (reference sequence). The CDR3 here is CASSLGLQPGALTDTQYF. As DNA, the CDR3 is TGTGCCAGCAGCTTGGGTCTTCAGCCCGGGGCACTCACAGATACGCAGTATTTT.

With regard to this clone: Other DNA sequences in the same sample also yield this CDR3. This chain links TRBV5-4 with TRBJ2-7; 7 bases line up with TRBD1. The length of the CDR3 is 15 residues. Germline V gives CDR1 SGHNT, CDR2 YYREEE (reference sequence). Trimming cost V 0 bases and J 0 bases; bases outside gene matches: 3. The CDR3 region has the DNA TGTGCCAGCAGCTTGGGCCAGGGGGACTCCTACGAGCAGTACTTC. It translates to CASSLGQGDSYEQYF. Together with reference TRBV5-4 and TRBJ2-7, the CDR3 gives the full variable domain: ETGVTQSPTHLIKTRGQQVTLRCSSQSGHNTVSWYQQALGQGPQFIFQYYREEENGRGNFPPRFSGLQFPNYSSELNVNALELDDSALYLCASSLGQGDSYEQYFGPGTRLTVT.

The chain combines TRBV11-1 with TRBJ2-7; D is unclear. The germline V gene encodes CDR1 SGHAT and CDR2 FQDESV (reference sequence). Trimming removed 0 bases from V and 3 bases from J, with 12 bases in between. This CDR3 has 15 residues. For the CDR3, the DNA is TGTGCCAGCAGCTTAGCCCCTTCCTGGGGCTACGAGCAGTACTTC. Amino acid sequence: CASSLAPSWGYEQYF.

This chain connects TRBV5-1 to TRBJ2-3; possibly TRBD2 for D (5 bases). Germline CDR1 reads SGHRS; CDR2 reads YFSETQ. The germline V and J ends were trimmed by 4 bases and 0 bases, with 15 bases remaining between them. There are 16 residues in the CDR3. CDR3: CASSPGRQASTDTQYF. CDR3 DNA sequence: TGCGCCAGCAGCCCGGGAAGGCAGGCTAGCACAGATACGCAGTATTTT.

The V and J genes are TRBV5-1 and TRBJ1-1; D remains ambiguous. V lost 3 bases to trimming and J lost 5 bases, with 20 bases between them. The CDR3 covers 16 residues. Germline-derived CDR1 and CDR2 are SGHRS and YFSETQ. DNA of the CDR3: TGCGCCAGCAGCTCCGACTTGGGCCAAGTGGGGACTGAAGCTTTCTTT. Protein sequence: CASSSDLGQVGTEAFF.

This chain connects TRBV25-1 to TRBJ1-6; possible D gene TRBD1, 6 bases. Trimming removed 2 bases from V and 7 bases from J, with 9 bases in between. The CDR3 loop spans 14 amino acids. Germline CDR1 is MGHDK and CDR2 is SYGVNS. CDR3 coding DNA: TGTGCCAGCAGTGAACCGACAGGCAATTCACCCCTCCACTTT. As protein: CASSEPTGNSPLHF.

This clone was counted a single time. This sample includes further DNA sequences coding for the same CDR3. This chain joins TRBV5-6 and TRBJ2-7; TRBD1 aligns across 7 bases. Germline lookup yields CDR1 SGHDT and CDR2 YYEEEE. The CDR3 has 14 residues. V was clipped by 2 bases and J by 0 bases; unmatched bases: 2. The CDR3 loop is CASSFDRVSYEQYF. CDR3 in DNA: TGTGCCAGCAGCTTCGACAGGGTCTCCTACGAGCAGTACTTC.

The rearrangement uses TRBV2 and TRBJ1-2; no definite D call. V was trimmed by 6 bases and J by 6 bases, leaving 14 bases between them. Looked up from germline, CDR1 is SNHLY and CDR2 is FYNNEI. The CDR3 is 13 residues long. The CDR3 coding sequence is TGTGCCAGCAGCGCCGGACGGCTTAATGGCTACACCTTC. Protein product: CASSAGRLNGYTF.

The V gene is TRBV5-4, the J gene TRBJ1-2, with 10 positions matching TRBD1. Unmatched junction bases numbered 8, after V lost 4 bases and J lost 8 bases. CDR3 size: 14 residues. From germline, CDR1 is SGHNT and CDR2 YYREEE (reference sequence). The CDR3 sequence is CASSRDRGLLGYTF. DNA for the CDR3: TGTGCCAGCAGCCGGGACAGGGGTTTGTTAGGCTACACCTTC.

The V and J genes are TRBV2 and TRBJ1-5; 9 bases line up with TRBD1. The junction had 11 bases not matched to a gene; V was cut back by 7 bases and J by 4 bases. CDR1 and CDR2 from the germline V gene are SNHLY and FYNNEI. CDR3 length equals 16 residues. The CDR3 region is CASKITGGWGNQPQHF. In nucleotides, the CDR3 is TGTGCCAGCAAAATTACAGGGGGCTGGGGGAATCAGCCCCAGCATTTT.

J is TRBJ2-2 and V is TRBV7-2; D is unclear. From germline, CDR1 is SGHTA and CDR2 FQGNSA. The CDR3 totals 16 residues. Trimming left V 1 base short and J 6 bases short, with 15 bases between. In DNA form, the CDR3 reads TGTGCCAGCAGCTTAGACCGACAAGGTGGGGCCGGGGAGCTGTTTTTT. It specifies CASSLDRQGGAGELFF. Full variable domain (rest looked up from reference TRBV7-2 and TRBJ2-2): GAGVSQSPSNKVTEKGKDVELRCDPISGHTALYWYRQSLGQGLEFLIYFQGNSAPDKSGLPSDRFSAERTGGSVSTLTIQRTQQEDSAVYLCASSLDRQGGAGELFFGEGSRLTVL.

This clone was seen just once. The genes are TRBV28 and TRBJ2-1, with unresolved D. Germline V gives CDR1 MDHEN, CDR2 SYDVKM. Trimming cost V 7 bases and J 0 bases, with 13 bases left between them. CDR3 length: 15 amino acids. The CDR3 protein is CASTAMVFSYNEQFF. DNA of the CDR3: TGTGCCAGCACAGCCATGGTTTTCTCCTACAATGAGCAGTTCTTC.